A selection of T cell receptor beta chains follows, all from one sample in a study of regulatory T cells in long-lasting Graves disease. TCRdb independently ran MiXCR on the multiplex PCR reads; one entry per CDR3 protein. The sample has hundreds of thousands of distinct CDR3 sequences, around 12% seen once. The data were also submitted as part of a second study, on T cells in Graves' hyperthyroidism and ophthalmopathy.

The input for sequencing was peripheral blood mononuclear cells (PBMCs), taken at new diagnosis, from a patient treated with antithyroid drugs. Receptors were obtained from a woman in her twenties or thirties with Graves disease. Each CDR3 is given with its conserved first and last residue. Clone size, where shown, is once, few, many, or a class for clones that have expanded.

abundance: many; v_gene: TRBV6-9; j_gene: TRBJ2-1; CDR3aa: CASSYLGDEQFF
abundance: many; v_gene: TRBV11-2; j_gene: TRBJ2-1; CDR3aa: CASSLVAGVNNEQFF
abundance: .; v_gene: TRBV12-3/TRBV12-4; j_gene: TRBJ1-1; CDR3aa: CASEHRWINAEAFF
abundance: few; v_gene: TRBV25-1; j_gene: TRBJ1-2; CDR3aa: CASSAPIRSGVDYGYTF
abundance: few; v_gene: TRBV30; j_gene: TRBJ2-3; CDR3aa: CAWSSLGTQYF
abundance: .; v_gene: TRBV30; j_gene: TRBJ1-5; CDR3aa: CAWSRGNSDQPQHF
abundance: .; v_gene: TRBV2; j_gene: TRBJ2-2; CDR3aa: CAKGANSDKPGELFF
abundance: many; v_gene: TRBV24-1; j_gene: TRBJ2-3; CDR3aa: CATSDLGTENGDTQYF
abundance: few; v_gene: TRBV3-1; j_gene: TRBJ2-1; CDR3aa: CASSRRRGKSSYNEQFF
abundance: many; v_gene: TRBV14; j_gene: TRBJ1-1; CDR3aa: CASSYTRDTEAFF
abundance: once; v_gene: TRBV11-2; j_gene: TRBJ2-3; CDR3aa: CTSSLGSSGQGDTQYF
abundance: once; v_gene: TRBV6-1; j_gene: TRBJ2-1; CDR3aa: CVSSQPGSDNEQFF
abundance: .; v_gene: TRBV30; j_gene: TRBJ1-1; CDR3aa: CAWRGQGVGTEAFF
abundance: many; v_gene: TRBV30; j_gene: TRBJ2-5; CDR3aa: CAWSPSGRVGETQYF
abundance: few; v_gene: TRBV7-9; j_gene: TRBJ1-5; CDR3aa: CASSLGRPNQPQHF
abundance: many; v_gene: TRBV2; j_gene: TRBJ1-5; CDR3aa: CASRGQVGNQPQHF
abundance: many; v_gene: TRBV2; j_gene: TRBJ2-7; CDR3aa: CASRGTPSYEQYF
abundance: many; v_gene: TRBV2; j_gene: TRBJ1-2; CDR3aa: CANRQVYGYTF
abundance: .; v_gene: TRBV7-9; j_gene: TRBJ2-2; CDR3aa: CASRPQGWTGELFF
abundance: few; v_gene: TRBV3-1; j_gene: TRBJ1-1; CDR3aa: CASSQVGGVEAFF
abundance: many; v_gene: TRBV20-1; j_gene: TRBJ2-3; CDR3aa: CSASDPGTRYPDTQYF
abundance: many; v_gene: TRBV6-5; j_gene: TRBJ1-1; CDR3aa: CASSYGYTEAFF
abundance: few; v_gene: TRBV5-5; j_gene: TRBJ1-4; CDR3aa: CASSPSRDRGRGEKLFF
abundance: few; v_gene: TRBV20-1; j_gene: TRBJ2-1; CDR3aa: CSARDRVTGLGGNEQFF
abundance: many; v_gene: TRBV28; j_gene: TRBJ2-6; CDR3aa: CASSTWDYWAF
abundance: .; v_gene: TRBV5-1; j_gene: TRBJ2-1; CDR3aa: CASSLWREGLTEQFF
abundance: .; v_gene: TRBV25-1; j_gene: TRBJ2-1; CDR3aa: CASSEVTSGRAGEQFF
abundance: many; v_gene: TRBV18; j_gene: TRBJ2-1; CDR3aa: CASSPFTNGIDNEQFF
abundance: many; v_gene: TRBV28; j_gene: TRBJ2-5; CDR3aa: CASNGGPKAGETQYF
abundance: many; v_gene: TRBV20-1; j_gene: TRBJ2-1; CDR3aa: CSASRGGVVSYNEQFF
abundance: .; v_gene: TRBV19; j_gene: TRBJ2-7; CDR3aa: CASSAGGPSSYEQYF
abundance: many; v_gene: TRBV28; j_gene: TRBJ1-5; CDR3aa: CASRSIPGYDQPQHF
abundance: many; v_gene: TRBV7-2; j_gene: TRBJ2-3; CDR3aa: CASSGGQGGPDTQYF
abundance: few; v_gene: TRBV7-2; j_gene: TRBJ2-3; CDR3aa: CASSLAIAGGAFSTDTQYF
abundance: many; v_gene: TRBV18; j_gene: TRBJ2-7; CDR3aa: CASSASYEQYF
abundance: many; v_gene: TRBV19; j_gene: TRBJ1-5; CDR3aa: CASSSGQGTQPQHF
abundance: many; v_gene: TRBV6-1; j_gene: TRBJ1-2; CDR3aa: CASSDRDTNYGYTF
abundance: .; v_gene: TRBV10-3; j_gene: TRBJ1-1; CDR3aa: CAARGSRWTEAFF
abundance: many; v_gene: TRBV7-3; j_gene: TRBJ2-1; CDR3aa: CASSLMGTAVNNEQFF
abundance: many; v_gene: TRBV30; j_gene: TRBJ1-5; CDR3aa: CACGTVNQPQHF
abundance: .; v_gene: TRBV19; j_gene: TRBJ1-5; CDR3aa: CASSIQGIQPQHF
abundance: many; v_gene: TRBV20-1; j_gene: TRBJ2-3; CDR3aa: CSAPTSGRAGTQYF
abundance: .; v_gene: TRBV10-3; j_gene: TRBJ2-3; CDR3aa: CAISESRLASTDTQYF
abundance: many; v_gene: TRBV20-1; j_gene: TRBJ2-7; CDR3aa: CSARDGQSLVYYEQYF
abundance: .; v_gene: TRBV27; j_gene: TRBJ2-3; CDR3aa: CASSPRSGRARRDTQYF
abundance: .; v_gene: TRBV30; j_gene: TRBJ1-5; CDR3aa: CAWSRHAGQPQHF
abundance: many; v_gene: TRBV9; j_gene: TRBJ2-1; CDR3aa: CASSVDFRENNEQFF
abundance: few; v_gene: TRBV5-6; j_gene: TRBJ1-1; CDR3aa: CASSLIGGFDTEAFF